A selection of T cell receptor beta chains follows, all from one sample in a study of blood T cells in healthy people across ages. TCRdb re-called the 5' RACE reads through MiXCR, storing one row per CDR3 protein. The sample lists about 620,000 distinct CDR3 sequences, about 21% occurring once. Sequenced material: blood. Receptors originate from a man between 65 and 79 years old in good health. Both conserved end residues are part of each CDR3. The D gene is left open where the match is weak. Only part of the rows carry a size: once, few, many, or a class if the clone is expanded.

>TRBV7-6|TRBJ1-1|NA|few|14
CASSPRQGPTEAFF
TGTGCCAGCAGTCCGAGGCAGGGACCGACTGAAGCTTTCTTT
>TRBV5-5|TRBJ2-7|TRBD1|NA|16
CASSPDYRDRAIEQCF
TGTGCCAGCAGCCCCGATTACCGGGACAGGGCCATCGAGCAGTGCTTC
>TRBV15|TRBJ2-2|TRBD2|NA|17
CATSRVRGLADTGELFF
TGTGCCACCAGCAGAGTTAGGGGACTAGCGGACACCGGGGAGCTGTTTTTT
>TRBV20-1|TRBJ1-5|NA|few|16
CSALQGNAVGNQPQHF
TGCAGTGCTCTCCAGGGTAACGCGGTGGGCAATCAGCCCCAGCATTTT
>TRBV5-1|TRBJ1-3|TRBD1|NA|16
CASSWDRVASGNTIYF
TGCGCCAGCAGCTGGGACAGGGTGGCTTCTGGAAACACCATATATTTT
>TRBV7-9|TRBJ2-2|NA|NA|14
CASNAGPNTGELFF
TGTGCCAGCAACGCGGGACCCAACACCGGGGAGCTGTTTTTT
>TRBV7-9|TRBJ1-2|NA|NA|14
CASSNDKVNYGYTF
TGTGCCAGCAGCAACGATAAAGTTAACTATGGCTACACCTTC
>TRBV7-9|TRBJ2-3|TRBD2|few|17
CASSNGLAGGRGDTQYF
TGTGCCAGCAGCAACGGACTAGCGGGAGGGCGGGGAGATACGCAGTATTTT
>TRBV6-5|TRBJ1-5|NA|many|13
CATAAGGNQPQHF
TGTGCCACGGCCGCCGGGGGCAATCAGCCCCAGCATTTT
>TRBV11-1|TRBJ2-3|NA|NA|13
CASSFLGADTQYF
TGTGCCAGCAGCTTTCTAGGGGCAGATACGCAGTATTTT
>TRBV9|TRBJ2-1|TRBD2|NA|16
CASSVAAGVLLDEQFF
TGTGCCAGCAGCGTAGCGGCGGGAGTCCTTCTGGATGAGCAGTTCTTC
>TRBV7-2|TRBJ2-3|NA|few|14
CASSLDGDTDTQYF
TGTGCCAGCAGCTTGGATGGCGACACAGATACGCAGTATTTT
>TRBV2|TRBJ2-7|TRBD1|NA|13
CASSDQGAIEQYF
TGTGCCAGCAGTGACCAGGGGGCGATCGAGCAGTACTTC